These T cell receptor beta chains were read from a single sample in a study of T cell responses to AZD1222 COVID-19 vaccine. TCRdb's copy holds only in-frame clones and misses some; the assay was immunoSEQ multiplex PCR. This repertoire shows around 150,000 clones, 90% found once; its top ten account for around 3.7%. The sample consisted of peripheral blood, taken on day 0 of AZD1222 vaccination. Receptors originate from an adult in good health. Both conserved end residues are part of each CDR3. A D gene is named only where the DNA matches it firmly. Clone size, where shown, is once, few, many, or a class for clones that have expanded.

abundance: once
j_gene: TRBJ2-7
v_gene: TRBV6-2/TRBV6-3
d_gene: -
CDR3nt: TGTGCCAGCAGTTACCCCTCGGGACGGGCGAGCTCCTACGAGCAGTACTTC
CDR3aa: CASSYPSGRASSYEQYF

abundance: few
j_gene: TRBJ1-1
v_gene: TRBV2
d_gene: -
CDR3nt: TGTGCCAGCAGAGAGGACCGCTCGAACACTGAAGCTTTCTTT
CDR3aa: CASREDRSNTEAFF

abundance: few
j_gene: TRBJ1-5
v_gene: TRBV7-2
d_gene: -
CDR3nt: TGTGCCAGCAGCTTAGGTTATGGTAGGGGACGGTATAGCAATCAGCCCCAGCATTTT
CDR3aa: CASSLGYGRGRYSNQPQHF

abundance: -
j_gene: TRBJ1-1
v_gene: TRBV11-3
d_gene: -
CDR3nt: TGTGCCAGCAGCTTACACGCCGCCACTGAAGCTTTCTTT
CDR3aa: CASSLHAATEAFF

abundance: -
j_gene: TRBJ1-5
v_gene: TRBV6-5
d_gene: -
CDR3nt: TGTGCCAGCAGGGCGGAAGCTACAAATCAGCCCCAGCATTTT
CDR3aa: CASRAEATNQPQHF

abundance: -
j_gene: TRBJ2-3
v_gene: TRBV7-2
d_gene: -
CDR3nt: TGTGCCAGCAGCACACCCCGGGGTAGAACAGATACGCAGTATTTT
CDR3aa: CASSTPRGRTDTQYF

abundance: -
j_gene: TRBJ1-3
v_gene: TRBV27
d_gene: TRBD1
CDR3nt: TGTGCCAGCAGCCGGGGACAGGCTGGAAACACCATATATTTT
CDR3aa: CASSRGQAGNTIYF

abundance: -
j_gene: TRBJ2-7
v_gene: TRBV29-1
d_gene: -
CDR3nt: TGCAGCGTTGAAGGGCCGGGGGCCAACTACGAGCAGTACTTC
CDR3aa: CSVEGPGANYEQYF

abundance: -
j_gene: TRBJ1-1
v_gene: TRBV11-2
d_gene: -
CDR3nt: TGTGCCAGCAGTGCACGACAGGCCCCCACTGAAGCTTTCTTT
CDR3aa: CASSARQAPTEAFF

abundance: -
j_gene: TRBJ1-2
v_gene: TRBV19
d_gene: -
CDR3nt: TGTGCCAGTAGTATGCCCTCCTCCCTGACGGCGAGTGGCTACACCTTC
CDR3aa: CASSMPSSLTASGYTF

abundance: -
j_gene: TRBJ2-7
v_gene: TRBV7-2
d_gene: -
CDR3nt: TGTGCCAGCAGCCCCAGTAGAGGGACCTCCTACGAGCAGTACTTC
CDR3aa: CASSPSRGTSYEQYF

abundance: -
j_gene: TRBJ2-1
v_gene: TRBV7-9
d_gene: TRBD2
CDR3nt: TGTGCCAGCAGCTTAAGGGCGGGAGGGCCTGGCAATGAGCAGTTCTTC
CDR3aa: CASSLRAGGPGNEQFF

abundance: once
j_gene: TRBJ2-1
v_gene: TRBV11-3
d_gene: TRBD2
CDR3nt: TGTGCCAGCAGCCCGGGGACTAGCGGGCTTTACAATGAGCAGTTCTTC
CDR3aa: CASSPGTSGLYNEQFF

abundance: -
j_gene: TRBJ2-1
v_gene: TRBV6-2/TRBV6-3
d_gene: -
CDR3nt: TGTGCCAGCAGTTACTCTTGGGGCGATGGGGCCTACAATGAGCAGTTCTTC
CDR3aa: CASSYSWGDGAYNEQFF

abundance: -
j_gene: TRBJ1-5
v_gene: TRBV19
d_gene: -
CDR3nt: TGTGCCAGTAGTCCCCGGGGAGGGCTGATCTCGACGTCTGATCAGCCCCAGCATTTT
CDR3aa: CASSPRGGLISTSDQPQHF

abundance: once
j_gene: TRBJ1-3
v_gene: TRBV30
d_gene: -
CDR3nt: TGTGCCTGGCAGGGGATACCTGGAAACACCATATATTTT
CDR3aa: CAWQGIPGNTIYF

abundance: few
j_gene: TRBJ2-2
v_gene: TRBV9
d_gene: -
CDR3nt: TGTGCCAGCAGCGTAGGAGGGACCGGGGAGCTGTTTTTT
CDR3aa: CASSVGGTGELFF

abundance: -
j_gene: TRBJ2-2
v_gene: TRBV30
d_gene: TRBD2
CDR3nt: TGTGCCTGGAGAACCAGTGGGGGGGTTGACACCGGGGAGCTGTTTTTT
CDR3aa: CAWRTSGGVDTGELFF

abundance: -
j_gene: TRBJ2-7
v_gene: TRBV6-2/TRBV6-3
d_gene: -
CDR3nt: TGTGCCAGCAGTTCACGGGTCGAGTTCTACGAGCAGTACTTC
CDR3aa: CASSSRVEFYEQYF

abundance: -
j_gene: TRBJ2-7
v_gene: TRBV13
d_gene: -
CDR3nt: TGTGCCAGCAGCTTGGACTACTACGAGCAGTACTTC
CDR3aa: CASSLDYYEQYF

abundance: -
j_gene: TRBJ2-7
v_gene: TRBV6-1
d_gene: TRBD2
CDR3nt: TGTGCCAGCAGTGACTGGTTCTCGGGACTAGCGGGGGGCGAGCAGTACTTC
CDR3aa: CASSDWFSGLAGGEQYF

abundance: once
j_gene: TRBJ1-4
v_gene: TRBV4-2
d_gene: -
CDR3nt: TGTGCCAGCAGCCATACCGGGGGCGCAACTAATGAAAAACTGTTTTTT
CDR3aa: CASSHTGGATNEKLFF